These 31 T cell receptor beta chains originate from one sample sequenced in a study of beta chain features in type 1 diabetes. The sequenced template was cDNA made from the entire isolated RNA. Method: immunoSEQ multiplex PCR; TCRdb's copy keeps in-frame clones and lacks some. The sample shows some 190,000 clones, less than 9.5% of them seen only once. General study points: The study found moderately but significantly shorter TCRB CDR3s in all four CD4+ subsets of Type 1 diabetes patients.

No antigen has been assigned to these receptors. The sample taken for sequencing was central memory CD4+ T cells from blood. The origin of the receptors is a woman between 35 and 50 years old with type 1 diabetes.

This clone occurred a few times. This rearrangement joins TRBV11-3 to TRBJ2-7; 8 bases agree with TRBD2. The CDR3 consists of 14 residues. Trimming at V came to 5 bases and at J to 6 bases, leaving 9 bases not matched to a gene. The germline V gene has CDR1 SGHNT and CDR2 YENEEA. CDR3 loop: CASSPPGTSFEQYF. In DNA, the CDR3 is TGTGCCAGCAGCCCTCCCGGGACTAGTTTCGAGCAGTACTTC.

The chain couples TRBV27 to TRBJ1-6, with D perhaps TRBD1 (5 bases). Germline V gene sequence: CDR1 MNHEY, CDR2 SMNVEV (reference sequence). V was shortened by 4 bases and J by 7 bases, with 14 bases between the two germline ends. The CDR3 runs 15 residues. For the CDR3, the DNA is TGTGCCAGCAGTTCGGGCAGTAAGGGGAATTCACCCCTCCACTTT. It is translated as CASSSGSKGNSPLHF.

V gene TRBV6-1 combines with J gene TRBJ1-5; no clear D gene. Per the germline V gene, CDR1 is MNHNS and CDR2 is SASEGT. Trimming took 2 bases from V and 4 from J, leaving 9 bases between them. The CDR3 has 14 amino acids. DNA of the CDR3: TGTGCCAGCAGTGAATATAGACAAAATCAGCCCCAGCATTTT. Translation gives CASSEYRQNQPQHF.

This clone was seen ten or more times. CDR3: CASRPDRVGEQFF. As DNA, the CDR3 is TGTGCCAGCAGACCCGACAGGGTCGGGGAGCAGTTCTTC. The chain recombines TRBV11-2 with TRBJ2-1; TRBD1 agrees at 7 bases. Germline V gene sequence: CDR1 SGHAT, CDR2 FQNNGV. The V gene end was trimmed by 6 bases and the J gene end by 10 bases; junction bases not matched to a gene: 9. This CDR3 is built from 13 residues.

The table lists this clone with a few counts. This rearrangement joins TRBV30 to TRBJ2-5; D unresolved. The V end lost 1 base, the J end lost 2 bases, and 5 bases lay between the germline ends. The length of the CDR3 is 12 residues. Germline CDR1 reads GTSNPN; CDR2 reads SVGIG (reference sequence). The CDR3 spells CAWSASQETQYF. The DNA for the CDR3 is TGTGCCTGGAGTGCCTCTCAAGAGACCCAGTACTTC.

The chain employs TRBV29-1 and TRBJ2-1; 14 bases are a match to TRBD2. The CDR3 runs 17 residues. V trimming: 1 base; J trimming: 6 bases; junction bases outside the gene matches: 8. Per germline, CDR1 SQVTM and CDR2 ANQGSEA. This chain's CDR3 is CSVEGTSGRFFANEQFF. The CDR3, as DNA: TGCAGCGTTGAAGGGACTAGCGGGAGGTTCTTCGCCAATGAGCAGTTCTTC.

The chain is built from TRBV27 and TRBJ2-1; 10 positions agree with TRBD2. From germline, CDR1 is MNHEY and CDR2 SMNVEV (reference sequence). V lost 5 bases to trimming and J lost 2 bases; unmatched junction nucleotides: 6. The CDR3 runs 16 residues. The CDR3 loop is CASSPALAGAYNEQFF. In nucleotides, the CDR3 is TGTGCCAGCAGTCCTGCTCTAGCGGGGGCCTACAATGAGCAGTTCTTC.

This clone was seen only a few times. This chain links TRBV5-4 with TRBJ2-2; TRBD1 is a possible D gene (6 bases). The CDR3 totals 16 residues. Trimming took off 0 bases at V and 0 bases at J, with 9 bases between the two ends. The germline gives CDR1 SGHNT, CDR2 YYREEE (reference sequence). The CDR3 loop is CASSLAGVANTGELFF. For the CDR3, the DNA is TGTGCCAGCAGCTTGGCAGGGGTAGCGAACACCGGGGAGCTGTTTTTT.

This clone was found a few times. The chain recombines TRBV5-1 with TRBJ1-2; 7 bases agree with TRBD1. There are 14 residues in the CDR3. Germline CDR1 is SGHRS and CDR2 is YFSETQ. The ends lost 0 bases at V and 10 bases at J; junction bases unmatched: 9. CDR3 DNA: TGCGCCAGCAGCTTGGGGGTGACAGGGTTCGACTACACCTTC. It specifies CASSLGVTGFDYTF.

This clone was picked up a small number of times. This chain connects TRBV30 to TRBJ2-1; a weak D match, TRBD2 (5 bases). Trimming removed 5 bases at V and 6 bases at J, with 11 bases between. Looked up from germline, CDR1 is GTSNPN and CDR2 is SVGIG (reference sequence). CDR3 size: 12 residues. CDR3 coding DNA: TGTGCCTGGTCCAATAGCGCCAATGAGCAGTTCTTC. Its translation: CAWSNSANEQFF.

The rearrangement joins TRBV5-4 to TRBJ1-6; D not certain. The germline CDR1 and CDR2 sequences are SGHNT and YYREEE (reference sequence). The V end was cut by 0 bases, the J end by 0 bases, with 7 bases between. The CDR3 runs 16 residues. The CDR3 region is CASSLARSSYNSPLHF. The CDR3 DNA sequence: TGTGCCAGCAGCTTGGCACGGAGCTCCTATAATTCACCCCTCCACTTT. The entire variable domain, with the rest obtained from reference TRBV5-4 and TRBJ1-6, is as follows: ETGVTQSPTHLIKTRGQQVTLRCSSQSGHNTVSWYQQALGQGPQFIFQYYREEENGRGNFPPRFSGLQFPNYSSELNVNALELDDSALYLCASSLARSSYNSPLHFGNGTRLTVT.

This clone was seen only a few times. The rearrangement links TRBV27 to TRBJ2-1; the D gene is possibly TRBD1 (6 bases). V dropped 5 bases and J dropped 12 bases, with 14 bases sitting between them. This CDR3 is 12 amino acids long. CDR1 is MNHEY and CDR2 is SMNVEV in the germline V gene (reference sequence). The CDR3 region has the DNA TGTGCCAGCAGTGTAAGGGGGACGGCGCAGTTCTTC. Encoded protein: CASSVRGTAQFF.

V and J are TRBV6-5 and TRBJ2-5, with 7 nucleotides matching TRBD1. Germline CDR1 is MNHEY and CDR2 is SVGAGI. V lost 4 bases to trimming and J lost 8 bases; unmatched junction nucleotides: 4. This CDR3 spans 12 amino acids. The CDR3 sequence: CASSSTGQTQYF. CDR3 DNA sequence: TGTGCCAGCAGTTCGACAGGGCAAACCCAGTACTTC.

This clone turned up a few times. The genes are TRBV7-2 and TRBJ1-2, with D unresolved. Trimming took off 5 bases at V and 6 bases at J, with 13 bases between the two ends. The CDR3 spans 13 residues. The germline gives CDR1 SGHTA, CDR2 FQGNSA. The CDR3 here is CASSPRAGDGYTF. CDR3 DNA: TGTGCCAGCAGCCCTCGGGCCGGGGATGGCTACACCTTC.

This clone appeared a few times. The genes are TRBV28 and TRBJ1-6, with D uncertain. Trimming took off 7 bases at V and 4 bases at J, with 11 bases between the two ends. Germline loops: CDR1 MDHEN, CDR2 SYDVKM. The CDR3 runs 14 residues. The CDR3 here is CASTIGSYNSPLHF. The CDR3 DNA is TGTGCCAGCACTATCGGGAGTTATAATTCACCCCTCCACTTT.

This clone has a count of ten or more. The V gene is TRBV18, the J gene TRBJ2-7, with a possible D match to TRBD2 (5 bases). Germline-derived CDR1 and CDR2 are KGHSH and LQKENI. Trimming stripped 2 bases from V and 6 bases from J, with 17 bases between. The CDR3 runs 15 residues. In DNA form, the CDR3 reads TGTGCCAGCTCACCATCCCGGGGTTTCGAGTCCGAGCAGTACTTC. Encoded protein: CASSPSRGFESEQYF.

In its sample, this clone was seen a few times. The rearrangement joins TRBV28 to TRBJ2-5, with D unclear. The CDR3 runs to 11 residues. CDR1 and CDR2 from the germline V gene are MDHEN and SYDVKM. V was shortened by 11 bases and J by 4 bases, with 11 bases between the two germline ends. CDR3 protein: CAVDRRETQYF. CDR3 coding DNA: TGTGCCGTAGATCGTAGAGAGACCCAGTACTTC.

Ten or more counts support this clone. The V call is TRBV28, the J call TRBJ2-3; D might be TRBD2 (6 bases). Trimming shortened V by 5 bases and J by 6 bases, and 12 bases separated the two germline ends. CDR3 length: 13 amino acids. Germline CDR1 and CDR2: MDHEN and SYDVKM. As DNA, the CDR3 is TGTGCCAGCAGTAGCGGGCTGGGGGATACGCAGTATTTT. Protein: CASSSGLGDTQYF. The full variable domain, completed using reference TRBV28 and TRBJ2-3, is DVKVTQSSRYLVKRTGEKVFLECVQDMDHENMFWYRQDPGLGLRLIYFSYDVKMKEKGDIPEGYSVSREKKERFSLILESASTNQTSMYLCASSSGLGDTQYFGPGTRLTVL.

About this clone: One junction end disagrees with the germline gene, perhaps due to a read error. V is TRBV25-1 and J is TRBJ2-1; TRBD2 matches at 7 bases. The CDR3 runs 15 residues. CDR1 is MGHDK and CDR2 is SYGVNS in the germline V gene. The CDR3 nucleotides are TGTGCCAGCAGCCAGCGGGGTTCAACCTACAATGGGCAGTTCTTC. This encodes CASSQRGSTYNGQFF.

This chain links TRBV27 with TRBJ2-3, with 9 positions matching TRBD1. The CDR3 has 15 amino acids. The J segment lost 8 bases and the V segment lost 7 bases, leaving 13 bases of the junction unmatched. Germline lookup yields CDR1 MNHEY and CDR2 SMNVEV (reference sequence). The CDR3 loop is CASTPPGTGHRTQYF. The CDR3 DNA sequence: TGTGCCAGCACCCCACCCGGGACAGGGCATCGTACGCAGTATTTT.

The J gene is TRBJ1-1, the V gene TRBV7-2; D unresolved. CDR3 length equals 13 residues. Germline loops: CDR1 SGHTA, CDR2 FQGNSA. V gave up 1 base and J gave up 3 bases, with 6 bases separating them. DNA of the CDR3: TGTGCCAGCAGCTTAGAGGACTACACTGAAGCTTTCTTT. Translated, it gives CASSLEDYTEAFF.

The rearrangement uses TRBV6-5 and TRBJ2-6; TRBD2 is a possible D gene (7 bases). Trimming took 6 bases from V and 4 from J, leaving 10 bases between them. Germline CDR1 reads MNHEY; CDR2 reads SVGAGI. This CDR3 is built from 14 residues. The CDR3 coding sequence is TGTGCCAGCAGGGGGGGGCCCGGGGCCAACGTCCTGACTTTC. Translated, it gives CASRGGPGANVLTF.

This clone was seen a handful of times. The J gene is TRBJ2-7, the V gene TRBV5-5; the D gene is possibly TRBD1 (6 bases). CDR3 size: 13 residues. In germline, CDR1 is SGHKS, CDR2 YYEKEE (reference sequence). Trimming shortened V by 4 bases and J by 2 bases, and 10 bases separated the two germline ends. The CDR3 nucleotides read TGTGCCAGCAGCCGAGGACAGCCCTACGAGCAGTACTTC. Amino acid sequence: CASSRGQPYEQYF.

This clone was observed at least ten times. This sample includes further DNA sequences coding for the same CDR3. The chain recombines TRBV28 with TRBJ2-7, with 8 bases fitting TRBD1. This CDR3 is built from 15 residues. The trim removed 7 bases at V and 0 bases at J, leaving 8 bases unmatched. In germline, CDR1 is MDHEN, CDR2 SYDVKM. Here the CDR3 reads CASTSGQGGSYEQYF. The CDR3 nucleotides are TGTGCCAGCACCTCCGGACAGGGTGGCTCCTACGAGCAGTACTTC.

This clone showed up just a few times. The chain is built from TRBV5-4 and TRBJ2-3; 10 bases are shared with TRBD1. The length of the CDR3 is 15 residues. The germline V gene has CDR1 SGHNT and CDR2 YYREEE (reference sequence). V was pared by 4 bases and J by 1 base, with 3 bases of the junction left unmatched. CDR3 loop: CASSPGTGGTDTQYF. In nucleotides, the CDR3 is TGTGCCAGCAGCCCTGGGACAGGGGGCACAGATACGCAGTATTTT.

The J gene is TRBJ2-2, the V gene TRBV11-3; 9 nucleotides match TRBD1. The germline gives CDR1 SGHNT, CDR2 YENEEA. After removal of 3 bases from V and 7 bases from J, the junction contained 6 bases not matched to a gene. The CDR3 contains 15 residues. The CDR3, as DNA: TGTGCCAGCAGCTTGGACAGGGGTATCAACGGGGAGCTGTTTTTT. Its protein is CASSLDRGINGELFF.

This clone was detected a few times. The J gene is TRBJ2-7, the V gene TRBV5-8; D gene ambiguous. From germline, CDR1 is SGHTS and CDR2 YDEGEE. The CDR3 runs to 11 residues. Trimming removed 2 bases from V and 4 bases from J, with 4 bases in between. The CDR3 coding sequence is TGTGCCAGCAGCTTACATTACGAGCAGTACTTC. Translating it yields CASSLHYEQYF.

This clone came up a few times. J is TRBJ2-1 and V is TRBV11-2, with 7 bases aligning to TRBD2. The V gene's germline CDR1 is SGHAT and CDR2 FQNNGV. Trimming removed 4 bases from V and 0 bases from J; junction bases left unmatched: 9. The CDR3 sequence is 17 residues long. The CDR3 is CASSSYRGVSSYNEQFF. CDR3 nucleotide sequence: TGTGCCAGCAGCTCCTATCGGGGGGTTAGCTCCTACAATGAGCAGTTCTTC.

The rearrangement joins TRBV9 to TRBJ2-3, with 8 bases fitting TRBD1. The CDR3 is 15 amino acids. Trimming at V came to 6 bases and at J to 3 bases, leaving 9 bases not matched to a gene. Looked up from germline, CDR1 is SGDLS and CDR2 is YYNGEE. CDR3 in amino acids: CASNPTGEITDTQYF. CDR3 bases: TGTGCCAGCAACCCGACAGGGGAGATTACAGATACGCAGTATTTT.

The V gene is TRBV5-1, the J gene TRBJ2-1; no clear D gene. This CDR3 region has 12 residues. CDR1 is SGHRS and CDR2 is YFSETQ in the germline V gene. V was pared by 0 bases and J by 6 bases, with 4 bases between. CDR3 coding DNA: TGCGCCAGCAGCTTGGGCGGCAATGAGCAGTTCTTC. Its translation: CASSLGGNEQFF. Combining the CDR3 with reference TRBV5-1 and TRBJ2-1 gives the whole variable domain KAGVTQTPRYLIKTRGQQVTLSCSPISGHRSVSWYQQTPGQGLQFLFEYFSETQRNKGNFPGRFSGRQFSNSRSEMNVSTLELGDSALYLCASSLGGNEQFFGPGTRLTVL.

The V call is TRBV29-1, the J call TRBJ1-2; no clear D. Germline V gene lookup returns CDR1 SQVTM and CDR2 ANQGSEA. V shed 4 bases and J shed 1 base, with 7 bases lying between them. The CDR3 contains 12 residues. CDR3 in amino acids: CSVVIHNYGYTF. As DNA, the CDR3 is TGCAGCGTTGTAATACATAACTATGGCTACACCTTC. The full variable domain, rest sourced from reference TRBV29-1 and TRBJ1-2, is SAVISQKPSRDICQRGTSLTIQCQVDSQVTMMFWYRQQPGQSLTLIATANQGSEATYESGFVIDKFPISRPNLTFSTLTVSNMSPEDSSIYLCSVVIHNYGYTFGSGTRLTVV.